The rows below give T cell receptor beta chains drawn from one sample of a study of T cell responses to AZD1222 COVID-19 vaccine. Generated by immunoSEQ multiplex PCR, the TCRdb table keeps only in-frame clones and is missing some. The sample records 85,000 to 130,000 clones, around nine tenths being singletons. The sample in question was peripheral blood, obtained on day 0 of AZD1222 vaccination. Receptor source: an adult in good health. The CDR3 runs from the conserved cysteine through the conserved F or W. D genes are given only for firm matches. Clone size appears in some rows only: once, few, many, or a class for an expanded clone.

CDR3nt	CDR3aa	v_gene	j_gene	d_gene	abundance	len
TGTGCCAGCAGCCCTCAGGACCTTCCGGCTGAAGCTTTCTTT	CASSPQDLPAEAFF	TRBV9	TRBJ1-1	.	.	14
TGCGCCAGCAGCCAAGATCGACTGGGAAATGGCTACACCTTC	CASSQDRLGNGYTF	TRBV4-1	TRBJ1-2	.	.	14
TGTGCCAGCAGCCCCAAGGTTGGCATCGGCTCCTCTGGGGCCAACGTCCTGACTTTC	CASSPKVGIGSSGANVLTF	TRBV7-9	TRBJ2-6	.	.	19
TGTGCCACCAGCGGGGGACGGAGCTCCTATAATTCACCCCTCCACTTT	CATSGGRSSYNSPLHF	TRBV15	TRBJ1-6	.	.	16
TGCGCCAGCAGCCCCCGGGACAGGGGTTCCTATGGCTACACCTTC	CASSPRDRGSYGYTF	TRBV4-3	TRBJ1-2	TRBD1	once	15
TGTGCCAGCTCACCCTTGGACATTCAAGCCAACTATGGCTACACCTTC	CASSPLDIQANYGYTF	TRBV18	TRBJ1-2	.	.	16
TGTGCCAGCTCACCAGGGCTCCAAGAGACCCAGTACTTC	CASSPGLQETQYF	TRBV18	TRBJ2-5	.	.	13
TGTGCCAGCAGGATAGCGGGGGAGGAAGACAATGAGCAGTTCTTC	CASRIAGEEDNEQFF	TRBV28	TRBJ2-1	TRBD2	.	15
TGTGCCAGCAGCAAGGGACAGGGTGGAAACACCATATATTTT	CASSKGQGGNTIYF	TRBV7-2	TRBJ1-3	TRBD1	once	14
TGTGCCAGTACTGACCGGGACAGGGGGATCCAAGAGACCCAGTACTTC	CASTDRDRGIQETQYF	TRBV19	TRBJ2-5	TRBD1	.	16
TGTGCCAGCAGTGACAGTTCCAGGGCTACTGAAGCTTTCTTT	CASSDSSRATEAFF	TRBV6-4	TRBJ1-1	.	few	14
TGTGCCAGCAGAACCGGGACAGGGGGTGTGACCCAGCATTTT	CASRTGTGGVTQHF	TRBV28	TRBJ1-5	TRBD1	.	14
TGTGCCAGCAGCCAAGCCCCCAGCGGGGGGGCGAATGAGCAGTTCTTC	CASSQAPSGGANEQFF	TRBV4-2	TRBJ2-1	TRBD2	once	16
TGTGCCAGCAGCCCCGCGACTAGCGGGGGGGCAGGAGAGACCCAGTACTTC	CASSPATSGGAGETQYF	TRBV3-1/TRBV3-2	TRBJ2-5	TRBD2	.	17
TGTGCCAGCTCACCAGCTGGTGGGAACACTGAAGCTTTCTTT	CASSPAGGNTEAFF	TRBV18	TRBJ1-1	.	.	14
TGTGCCTGGAGTGCAGGCGGGGGGGCCGGAGCAGATACGCAGTATTTT	CAWSAGGGAGADTQYF	TRBV30	TRBJ2-3	TRBD2	.	16
TGCGCCAGCAGGGTGAGCTCCTACAATGAGCAGTTCTTC	CASRVSSYNEQFF	TRBV5-1	TRBJ2-1	.	once	13
TGTGCCAGTAGTATCCGCCCCGGGACAGTTAATTCACCCCTCCACTTT	CASSIRPGTVNSPLHF	TRBV19	TRBJ1-6	TRBD1	.	16
TGCGCCAGCAGTGATAGAGGGTTCTCTGGAAACACCATATATTTT	CASSDRGFSGNTIYF	TRBV10-2	TRBJ1-3	.	.	15
TGTGCCAGCAGCCAACCTCACAGGGCAGGGGCCAACGTCCTGACTTTC	CASSQPHRAGANVLTF	TRBV3-1/TRBV3-2	TRBJ2-6	.	.	16
TGTGCCAGCAGCTTAACAGGGGGCAGTTCCGGAAACACCATATATTTT	CASSLTGGSSGNTIYF	TRBV7-2	TRBJ1-3	TRBD1	.	16
TGTGCCAGCAGCTTAGTCCCTACCTGGAAAGGGGAGACCCAGTACTTC	CASSLVPTWKGETQYF	TRBV11-2	TRBJ2-5	.	few	16
TGTGCCAGCAGCTTACAGAGGATGAACACTGAAGCTTTCTTT	CASSLQRMNTEAFF	TRBV5-5	TRBJ1-1	.	.	14
TGTGCCAGCAGTTTAGCGAGACTCAATCAAGCTTTCTTT	CASSLARLNQAFF	TRBV12-3/TRBV12-4	TRBJ1-1	.	.	13
TGTGCCAGCAGCTTAGTCTACGCCAACACTGAAGCTTTCTTT	CASSLVYANTEAFF	TRBV7-9	TRBJ1-1	.	.	14
TGCAGTGCTAGTAGAGGGGCGTGGAACACTGAAGCTTTCTTT	CSASRGAWNTEAFF	TRBV20-1	TRBJ1-1	.	.	14
TGCAGCGTTACAGGGGGCGGCGGCTACACCTTC	CSVTGGGGYTF	TRBV29-1	TRBJ1-2	TRBD1	once	11
TGCGCCAGCAACGGACAGGCCCGCTCGGGGTATGGCTACACCTTC	CASNGQARSGYGYTF	TRBV4-1	TRBJ1-2	TRBD1	.	15
TGTGCCAGTAGTACTGGACAGGGGAATCAGCCCCAGCATTTT	CASSTGQGNQPQHF	TRBV19	TRBJ1-5	TRBD1	.	14
TGTGCCAGCAGTTTGGAGCAGGGGAGTTACTACGAGCAGTACTTC	CASSLEQGSYYEQYF	TRBV28	TRBJ2-7	.	few	15
TGTGCCAGTAAGATCGGGGTGTACACTGAAGCTTTCTTT	CASKIGVYTEAFF	TRBV19	TRBJ1-1	.	.	13